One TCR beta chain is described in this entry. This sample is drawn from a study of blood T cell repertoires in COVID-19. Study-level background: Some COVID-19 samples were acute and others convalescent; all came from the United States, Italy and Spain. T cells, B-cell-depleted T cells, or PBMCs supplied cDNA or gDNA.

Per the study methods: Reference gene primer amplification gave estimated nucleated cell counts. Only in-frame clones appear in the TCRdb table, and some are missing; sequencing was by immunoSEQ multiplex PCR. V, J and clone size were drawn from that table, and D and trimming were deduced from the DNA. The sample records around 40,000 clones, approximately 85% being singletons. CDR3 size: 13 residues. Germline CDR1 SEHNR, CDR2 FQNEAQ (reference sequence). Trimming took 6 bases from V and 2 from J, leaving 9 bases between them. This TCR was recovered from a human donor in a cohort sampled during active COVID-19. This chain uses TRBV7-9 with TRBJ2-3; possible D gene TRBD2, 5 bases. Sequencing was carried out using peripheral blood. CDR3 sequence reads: CASRKTTTDTQYF. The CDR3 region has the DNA TGTGCCAGCAGAAAGACTACCACAGATACGCAGTATTTT.